Below, 12 T cell receptor beta chains from the same sample are listed, as sequenced in a study of T cells after yellow fever vaccination (dated by TCRdb to between 2018 and 2021). Libraries were built with 5' RACE. Reads for this sample came from an Illumina HiSeq 2500. The raw public data were reprocessed by TCRdb itself: fastp quality trimming at Q25, MiXCR clonotype calling, in-frame beta chains only. Under each unique CDR3 protein, matching rows form one entry showing the most common genes and DNA. Within this sample are 450,000 to 600,000 distinct CDR3 sequences, with about 15% of them counted one time only. Around 15% of the sample comes from the top ten. Taken with the paper, the label for treatment or condition translates to: live attenuated yellow fever vaccine strain. The sample was PBMCs, taken 5 days after the first yellow fever vaccination. The origin of the receptors is a man aged 18 to 29 who received the YFV17D yellow fever vaccine.

In this sample, this clonotype turned up a few times. V usage is TRBV12-3 or TRBV12-4 and J usage is TRBJ2-3; 8 nucleotides align to TRBD1. The CDR3 is 15 amino acids. J lost 2 bases, V lost 6 bases, and 7 bases had no gene match. CDR3 in DNA: TGTGCCAGCAGGGTTTGGGACAGGTACACAGATACGCAGTATTTT. It specifies CASRVWDRYTDTQYF.

The V gene is TRBV9, the J gene TRBJ2-2; D not resolved. The V end lost 0 bases, the J end lost 6 bases, and 12 bases lay between the germline ends. The CDR3 runs 15 residues. The V gene's germline CDR1 is SGDLS and CDR2 YYNGEE. The CDR3 sequence is CASSVVQDTAGELFF. The CDR3 nucleotides are TGTGCCAGCAGCGTAGTGCAGGATACCGCCGGGGAGCTGTTTTTT.

V and J are TRBV7-9 and TRBJ2-2; D unresolved. The CDR3 has 16 residues. Looked up from germline, CDR1 is SEHNR and CDR2 is FQNEAQ (reference sequence). The ends were cut back, 2 bases at V and 5 bases at J, with 15 bases in the middle. This CDR3 reads CASSLNGPKLTGELFF. CDR3 bases: TGTGCCAGCAGCTTAAATGGGCCTAAACTGACCGGGGAGCTGTTTTTT.

CDR3 in amino acids: CASSLDGMAKNIQYF. CDR3 DNA: TGCGCCAGCAGCTTGGATGGGATGGCCAAAAACATTCAGTACTTC. V and J are TRBV5-1 and TRBJ2-4; no clear D gene. Germline V gives CDR1 SGHRS, CDR2 YFSETQ. Trimming removed 0 bases at V and 1 base at J, with 8 bases between. There are 15 residues in the CDR3.

Only one count was recorded for this clonotype. The rearrangement links TRBV6-1 to TRBJ2-5; TRBD2 agrees at 12 bases. This CDR3 comprises 18 residues. After removal of 8 bases from V and 5 bases from J, the junction contained 18 bases not matched to a gene. Germline V gene data show CDR1 as MNHNS and CDR2 as SASEGT. Here the CDR3 reads CASPPPASGGELSETQYF. The CDR3 nucleotides are TGTGCCAGCCCCCCCCCGGCTAGCGGGGGGGAATTGTCGGAGACCCAGTACTTC.

This clonotype was counted a few times. This chain joins TRBV12-5 and TRBJ2-1; 8 nucleotides align to TRBD2. The CDR3 has 14 amino acids. Germline V lookup: CDR1 LGHNT, CDR2 FRNRAP. The junction had 3 bases not matched to a gene; V was cut back by 8 bases and J by 0 bases. Here the CDR3 reads CASLGTSSYNEQFF. The CDR3 DNA reads TGTGCTAGTCTCGGGACTAGCTCCTACAATGAGCAGTTCTTC.

Notes on this clonotype: Compared with germline, one end of the junction differs, possibly owing to a read error. The chain has TRBV4-3 and TRBJ2-3; 12 bases agree with TRBD2. There are 13 residues in the CDR3. CDR1 is LGHNA, CDR2 YSLEER, per germline. The CDR3 spells CASSQDRLAGVDF. The DNA of the CDR3 is TGCGCCAGCAGCCAAGACCGACTAGCGGGGGTGGATTTT.

This rearrangement joins TRBV5-1 to TRBJ1-2, with no clear D. CDR3 size: 13 residues. Germline CDR1 and CDR2: SGHRS and YFSETQ. V lost 1 base to trimming and J lost 10 bases, with 14 bases between them. CDR3 nucleotides: TGCGCCAGCAGCTTGCGGTTTCGGGGAGACTACACCTTC. Translated, it gives CASSLRFRGDYTF.

This clonotype occurred a few times. V usage is TRBV7-2 and J usage is TRBJ1-5; a weak D match, TRBD1 (5 bases). The CDR3 consists of 15 residues. Germline loops: CDR1 SGHTA, CDR2 FQGNSA. Trimming shortened V by 5 bases and J by 7 bases, and 18 bases separated the two germline ends. CDR3 DNA sequence: TGTGCCAGCAGCCGTACTACAGGATTGGGGCAGCCCCAGCATTTT. Translation gives CASSRTTGLGQPQHF.

The chain couples TRBV29-1 to TRBJ1-1, with TRBD1 as a possible D gene (5 bases). Germline V CDR1 and CDR2: SQVTM, ANQGSEA. V lost 4 bases, J lost 1 base, and 10 bases lay in between. The CDR3 is 13 amino acids. The DNA for the CDR3 is TGCAGCGTTGGGGGGACGGGGAACACTGAAGCTTTCTTT. It translates to CSVGGTGNTEAFF.

This clonotype was observed a handful of times. This sequence joins TRBV6-5 and TRBJ2-3; possible D gene TRBD1, 6 bases. Germline CDR1 reads MNHEY; CDR2 reads SVGAGI. This CDR3 is 14 amino acids long. Trimming pared 4 bases from V and 1 base from J, leaving 9 bases between. The CDR3 spells CASSWGPGTDTQYF. CDR3 sequence (DNA): TGTGCCAGCAGTTGGGGGCCAGGCACAGATACGCAGTATTTT.

This clonotype turned up a few times. The chain combines TRBV5-4 with TRBJ2-3, with 14 nucleotides matching TRBD2. Germline values: CDR1 SGHNT, CDR2 YYREEE (reference sequence). V shed 4 bases and J 0 bases; nucleotides not matched to a gene: 4. The CDR3 totals 17 residues. The CDR3 sequence is CASSLRTSGGSTDTQYF. For the CDR3, the DNA is TGTGCCAGCAGCCTCAGGACTAGCGGGGGGAGCACAGATACGCAGTATTTT.